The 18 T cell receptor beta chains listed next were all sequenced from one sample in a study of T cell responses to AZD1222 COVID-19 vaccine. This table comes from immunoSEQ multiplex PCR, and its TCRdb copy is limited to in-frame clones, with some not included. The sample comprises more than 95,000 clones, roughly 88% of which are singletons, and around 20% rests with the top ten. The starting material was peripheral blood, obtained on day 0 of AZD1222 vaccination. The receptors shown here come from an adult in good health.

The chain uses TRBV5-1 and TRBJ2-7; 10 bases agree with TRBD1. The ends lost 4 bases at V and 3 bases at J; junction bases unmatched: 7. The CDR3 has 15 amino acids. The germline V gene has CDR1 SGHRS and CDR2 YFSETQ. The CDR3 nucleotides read TGCGCCAGCAGCACGAGGACAGGGGGTTACTACGAGCAGTACTTC. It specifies CASSTRTGGYYEQYF.

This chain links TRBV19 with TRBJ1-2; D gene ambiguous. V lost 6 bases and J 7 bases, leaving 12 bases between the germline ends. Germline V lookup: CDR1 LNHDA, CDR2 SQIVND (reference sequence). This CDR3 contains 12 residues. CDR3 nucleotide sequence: TGTGCCAGTAGGTCTTGGGGAGGTGGCTACACCTTC. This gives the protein CASRSWGGGYTF.

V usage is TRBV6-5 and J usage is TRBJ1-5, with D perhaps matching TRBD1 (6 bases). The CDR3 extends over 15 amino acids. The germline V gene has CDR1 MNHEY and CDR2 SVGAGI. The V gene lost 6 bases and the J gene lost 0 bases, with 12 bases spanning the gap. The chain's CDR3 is CASRRTANSNQPQHF. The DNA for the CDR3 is TGTGCCAGCAGACGGACAGCAAATAGCAATCAGCCCCAGCATTTT.

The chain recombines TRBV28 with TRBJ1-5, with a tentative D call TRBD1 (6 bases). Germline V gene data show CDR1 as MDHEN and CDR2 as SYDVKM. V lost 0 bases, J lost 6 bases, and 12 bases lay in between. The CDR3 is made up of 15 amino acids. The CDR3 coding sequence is TGTGCCAGCAGTTTATGGTCAGGGGAGGGTCAGCCCCAGCATTTT. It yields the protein CASSLWSGEGQPQHF.

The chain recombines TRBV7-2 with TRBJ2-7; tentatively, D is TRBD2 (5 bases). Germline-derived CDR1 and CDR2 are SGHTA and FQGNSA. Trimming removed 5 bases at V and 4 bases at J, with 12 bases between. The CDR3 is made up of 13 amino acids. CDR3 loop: CASSTLLGYEQYF. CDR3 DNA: TGTGCCAGCAGCACTCTACTAGGATACGAGCAGTACTTC.

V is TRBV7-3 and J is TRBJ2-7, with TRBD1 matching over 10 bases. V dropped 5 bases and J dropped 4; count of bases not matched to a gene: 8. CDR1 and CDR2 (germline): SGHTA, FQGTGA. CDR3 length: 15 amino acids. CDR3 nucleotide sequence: TGTGCCAGCAGCCTAGGGGACAGGGGTGTATACGAGCAGTACTTC. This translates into CASSLGDRGVYEQYF.

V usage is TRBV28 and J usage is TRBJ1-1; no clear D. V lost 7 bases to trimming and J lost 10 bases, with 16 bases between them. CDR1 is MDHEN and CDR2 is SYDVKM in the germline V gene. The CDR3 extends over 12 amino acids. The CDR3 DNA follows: TGTGCCAGCATGGGGTCGCAGGAGGCAGCTTTCTTT. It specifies CASMGSQEAAFF.

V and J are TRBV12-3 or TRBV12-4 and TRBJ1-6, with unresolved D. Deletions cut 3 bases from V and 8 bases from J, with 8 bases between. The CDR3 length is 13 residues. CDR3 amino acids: CASSFHGDSPLHF. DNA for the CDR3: TGTGCCAGCAGTTTCCACGGGGATTCACCCCTCCACTTT.

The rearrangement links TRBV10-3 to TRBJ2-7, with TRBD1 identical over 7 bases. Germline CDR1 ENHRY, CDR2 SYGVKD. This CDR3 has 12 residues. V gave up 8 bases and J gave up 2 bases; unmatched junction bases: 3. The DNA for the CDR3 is TGTGCCATCGGGGGACAGCCCTACGAGCAGTACTTC. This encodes CAIGGQPYEQYF.

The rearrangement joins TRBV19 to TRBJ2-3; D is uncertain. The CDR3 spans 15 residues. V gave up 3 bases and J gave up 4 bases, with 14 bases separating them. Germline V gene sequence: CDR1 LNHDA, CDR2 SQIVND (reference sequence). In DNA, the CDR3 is TGTGCCAGTAGTATGCCCGGACGGGCGGCAGATACGCAGTATTTT. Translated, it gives CASSMPGRAADTQYF.

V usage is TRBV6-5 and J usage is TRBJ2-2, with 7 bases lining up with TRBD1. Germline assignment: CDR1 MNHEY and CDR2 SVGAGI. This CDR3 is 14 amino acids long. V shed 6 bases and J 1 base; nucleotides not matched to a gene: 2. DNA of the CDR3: TGTGCCAGCAGCAGACAGGGGAACACCGGGGAGCTGTTTTTT. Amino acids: CASSRQGNTGELFF.

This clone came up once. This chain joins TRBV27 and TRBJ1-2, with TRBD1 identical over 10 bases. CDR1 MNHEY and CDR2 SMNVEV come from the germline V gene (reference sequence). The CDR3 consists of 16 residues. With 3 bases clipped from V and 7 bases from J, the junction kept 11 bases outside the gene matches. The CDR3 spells CASSFQGGDRGGGYTF. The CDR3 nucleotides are TGTGCCAGCAGTTTCCAAGGGGGGGACAGGGGTGGTGGCTACACCTTC.

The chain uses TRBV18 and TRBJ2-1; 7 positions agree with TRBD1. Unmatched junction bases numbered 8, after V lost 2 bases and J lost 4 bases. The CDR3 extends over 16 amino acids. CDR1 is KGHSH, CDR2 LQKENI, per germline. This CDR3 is CASSPGQAVIYNEQFF. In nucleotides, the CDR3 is TGTGCCAGCTCACCAGGACAGGCGGTCATTTACAATGAGCAGTTCTTC.

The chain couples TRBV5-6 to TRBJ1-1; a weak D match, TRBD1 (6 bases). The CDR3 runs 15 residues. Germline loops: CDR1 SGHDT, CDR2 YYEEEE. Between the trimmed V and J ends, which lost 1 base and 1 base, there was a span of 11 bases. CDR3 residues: CASSLTGSGNTEAFF. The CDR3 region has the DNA TGTGCCAGCAGCTTGACAGGGTCGGGGAACACTGAAGCTTTCTTT. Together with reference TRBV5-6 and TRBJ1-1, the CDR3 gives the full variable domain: DAGVTQSPTHLIKTRGQQVTLRCSPKSGHDTVSWYQQALGQGPQFIFQYYEEEERQRGNFPDRFSGHQFPNYSSELNVNALLLGDSALYLCASSLTGSGNTEAFFGQGTRLTVV.

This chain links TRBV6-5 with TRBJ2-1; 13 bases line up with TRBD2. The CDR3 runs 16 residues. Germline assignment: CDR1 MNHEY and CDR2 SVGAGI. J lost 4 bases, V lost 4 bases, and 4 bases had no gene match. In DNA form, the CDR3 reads TGTGCCAGCAGTTTGAGACTAGCGGGAGGTTACAATGAGCAGTTCTTC. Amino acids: CASSLRLAGGYNEQFF.

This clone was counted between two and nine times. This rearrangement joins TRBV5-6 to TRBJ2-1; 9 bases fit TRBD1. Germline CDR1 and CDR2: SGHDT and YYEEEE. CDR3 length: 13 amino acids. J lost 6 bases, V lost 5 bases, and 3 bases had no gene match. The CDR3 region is CASSVQGANEQFF. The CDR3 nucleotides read TGTGCCAGCAGTGTACAGGGGGCCAATGAGCAGTTCTTC.

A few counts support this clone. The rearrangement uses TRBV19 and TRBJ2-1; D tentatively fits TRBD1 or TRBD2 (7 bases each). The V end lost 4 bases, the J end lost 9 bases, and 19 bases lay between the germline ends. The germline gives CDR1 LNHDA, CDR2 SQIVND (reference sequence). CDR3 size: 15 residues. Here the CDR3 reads CASSRVQGGLGEQFF. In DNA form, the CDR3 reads TGTGCCAGTAGTAGGGTGCAGGGGGGGTTAGGTGAGCAGTTCTTC.

The CDR3: CASSLDRQITYEQYF. In DNA, the CDR3 is TGTGCCAGCAGCCTCGACAGGCAGATAACCTACGAGCAGTACTTC. This chain joins TRBV7-2 and TRBJ2-7; TRBD1 is a possible D gene (6 bases). Germline CDR1 is SGHTA and CDR2 is FQGNSA. V lost 5 bases and J 2 bases, leaving 16 bases between the germline ends. CDR3 length equals 15 residues.